A selection of T cell receptor beta chains follows, all from one sample in a study of response to subunit inactivated influenza vaccine. TCRdb re-called the RT-PCR reads through MiXCR, storing one row per CDR3 protein. Of 650,000 to 800,000 distinct CDR3 sequences listed, 14% are singletons. The sample here was PBMCs from blood, taken around 14 days before vaccination. Receptor source: a man between 50 and 59 years old who received an inactivated influenza vaccine. Each CDR3 is given without its conserved first and last residue.

j_call | v_call | cdr3_aa
TRBJ2-2 | TRBV5-1 | ASSPVGVVGELF
TRBJ2-3 | TRBV7-2 | ASSQYTDTQY
TRBJ2-7 | TRBV2 | ASSPGQGLGFYEQY
TRBJ1-4 | TRBV7-9 | ASSPDWDSLSEKLF
TRBJ2-2 | TRBV7-2 | ASRRLAGGGELF
TRBJ1-4 | TRBV6-5 | ASSYSVGGREKLF
TRBJ2-5 | TRBV10-3 | AISEWGGRETQY
TRBJ1-5 | TRBV12-3/TRBV12-4 | ASRGDRDSQPQH
TRBJ1-1 | TRBV20-1 | SAQRMNTEAF
TRBJ2-3 | TRBV4-1 | ASSQIPGGNTDTQY
TRBJ1-1 | TRBV11-1 | ASSFAANTEAF
TRBJ1-4 | TRBV6-1 | ASKERGQINEKLF
TRBJ2-7 | TRBV12-3/TRBV12-4 | ASSLGGTEQASYEQY
TRBJ2-1 | TRBV27 | ASSLYGQDSSYNEQF
TRBJ2-2 | TRBV4-3 | ASSQEVVGGRELF
TRBJ1-5 | TRBV6-2/TRBV6-3 | ASSYSMGPRAQH
TRBJ2-1 | TRBV20-1 | SASPGDPQQF
TRBJ1-2 | TRBV21-1 | ASSKKGTGPNYGYT
TRBJ2-2 | TRBV11-3 | ASSLSYRAAGELF
TRBJ2-7 | TRBV7-2 | ASSVDLYEQY
TRBJ2-7 | TRBV7-8 | ASSSSGIAYEQY
TRBJ2-7 | TRBV20-1 | SARDARALGDEQY
TRBJ1-5 | TRBV7-2 | ASSLVRDRGQPQH
TRBJ2-1 | TRBV12-3/TRBV12-4 | ASARGRAYNEQF
TRBJ2-2 | TRBV3-1 | ASSQEGGGNTGELF
TRBJ2-2 | TRBV28 | ASMGGGGTGELF
TRBJ2-7 | TRBV7-9 | ASSTWDRAYEQY
TRBJ2-1 | TRBV27 | ASSFSRGASNEQF
TRBJ1-3 | TRBV28 | ASSLVVSGNTIY
TRBJ2-7 | TRBV27 | ASGKQGGGYEQY
TRBJ2-7 | TRBV7-3 | ASSLTAGGLHYEQY
TRBJ2-6 | TRBV4-1 | ASSQGLISGANVLT
TRBJ1-5 | TRBV28 | ASSSGQDTSNQPQH
TRBJ2-2 | TRBV20-1 | SARVRDRVDTGELF
TRBJ1-1 | TRBV2 | ASTFDRVAF
TRBJ2-7 | TRBV6-5 | ASSLTSGRASEQY
TRBJ2-7 | TRBV2 | ASSENVRGYEQY
TRBJ1-2 | TRBV28 | ASSSRIGGYYT
TRBJ2-2 | TRBV27 | ASRVTQNTGELF
TRBJ1-1 | TRBV12-3/TRBV12-4 | ASSLITGVTEAF
TRBJ1-5 | TRBV2 | ASSGQIYSNQPQH
TRBJ2-3 | TRBV6-1 | ASSRDGTDTQY
TRBJ2-1 | TRBV28 | ASSAGQRQF